This record concerns one T cell receptor (beta chain) sequence. Its cognate antigen is unknown. The PCR was carried out with 60 Vbeta primers and 13 Jbeta primers. Generated by immunoSEQ multiplex PCR, the TCRdb table keeps only in-frame clones and is missing some. The table has over 150,000 clones, roughly 75% seen once. Germline CDR1 LNHNV, CDR2 YYDKDF (reference sequence). The CDR3 is made up of 16 amino acids. The record originates from a study of cytomegalovirus exposure and HLA in healthy donors. The study's findings and limits: Accurate predictions that matched the HLA-A and HLA-B alleles of most subjects were reportedly made from TCR beta sequences.

The rearrangement uses TRBV15 and TRBJ2-5; TRBD2 is a possible D gene (6 bases). The J call may be faulty, since TRBJ2-7 better matches the DNA end. This clonotype was obtained from a woman between 50 and 59 years old in good health and CMV-seropositive. Sequences were obtained from PBMCs. The CDR3 sequence is CATRILRLAIDYEQYF. In DNA, the CDR3 is TGTGCCACCAGGATTCTCCGGCTAGCGATTGACTACGAGCAGTACTTC.